These 29 T cell receptor beta chains originate from one sample sequenced in a study of cytomegalovirus exposure and HLA in healthy donors. Primers included in the PCR were 60 Vbeta and 13 Jbeta primers. Here immunoSEQ multiplex PCR was the method, and the copy in TCRdb shows in-frame clones only, minus some. The data contain about 200,000 clones, 82% of them seen just once; the ten biggest clones take up 2.5% to 3%. Specimen: PBMCs. The receptors shown here come from a woman between 40 and 50 years old in good health and CMV-seronegative.

This clone was counted once. V and J are TRBV6-1 and TRBJ2-7, with 10 bases matching TRBD2. CDR1 and CDR2 from the germline V gene are MNHNS and SASEGT. V gave up 4 bases and J gave up 8 bases; unmatched junction bases: 14. CDR3 length: 16 amino acids. CDR3 sequence: CASSVGTSVIPTQQYF. The CDR3, as DNA: TGTGCCAGCAGTGTTGGGACTAGCGTCATTCCTACGCAGCAGTACTTC.

Comment on this clone: Different DNA sequences within this sample yield the same CDR3. The chain couples TRBV12-5 to TRBJ2-4, with 7 bases fitting TRBD2. V was pared by 0 bases and J by 0 bases, with 8 bases of the junction left unmatched. The germline V gene has CDR1 LGHNT and CDR2 FRNRAP. The length of the CDR3 is 18 residues. This CDR3 reads CASGLVTGTKLAKNIQYF. CDR3 nucleotide sequence: TGTGCTAGTGGTTTGGTAACGGGGACTAAACTAGCCAAAAACATTCAGTACTTC. The entire variable domain, with the rest obtained from reference TRBV12-5 and TRBJ2-4, is as follows: DARVTQTPRHKVTEMGQEVTMRCQPILGHNTVFWYRQTMMQGLELLAYFRNRAPLDDSGMPKDRFSAEMPDATLATLKIQPSEPRDSAVYFCASGLVTGTKLAKNIQYFGAGTRLSVL.

The V call is TRBV6-5, the J call TRBJ2-1, with D possibly being TRBD1 (6 bases). Germline V gene data show CDR1 as MNHEY and CDR2 as SVGAGI. CDR3 size: 16 residues. Trimming took off 0 bases at V and 2 bases at J, with 11 bases between the two ends. This CDR3 reads CASSYSGAGTYNEQFF. In DNA, the CDR3 is TGTGCCAGCAGTTACTCGGGGGCGGGCACCTACAATGAGCAGTTCTTC.

This chain connects TRBV5-8 to TRBJ2-3; 8 bases are a match to TRBD2. The trim removed 4 bases at V and 5 bases at J, leaving 6 bases unmatched. The CDR3 runs 14 residues. Germline V gene lookup returns CDR1 SGHTS and CDR2 YDEGEE. The CDR3 protein is CASSREGLGDTQYF. The CDR3 DNA reads TGTGCCAGCAGCCGGGAGGGCCTCGGAGATACGCAGTATTTT.

This rearrangement joins TRBV7-9 to TRBJ1-2; no reliable D call. Trimming removed 2 bases at V and 0 bases at J, with 4 bases between. Germline V gene lookup returns CDR1 SEHNR and CDR2 FQNEAQ (reference sequence). There are 13 residues in the CDR3. The CDR3 DNA reads TGTGCCAGCAGCTTACCGGCTAACTATGGCTACACCTTC. This translates into CASSLPANYGYTF.

The rearrangement links TRBV19 to TRBJ2-1; 13 bases are a match to TRBD2. J lost 3 bases, V lost 4 bases, and 0 bases had no gene match. This CDR3 is built from 15 residues. Germline-derived CDR1 and CDR2 are LNHDA and SQIVND (reference sequence). The CDR3 reads CASSRLAGGYNEQFF. CDR3 sequence (DNA): TGTGCCAGTAGTAGACTAGCGGGAGGCTACAATGAGCAGTTCTTC. Full variable domain (outside the CDR3, taken from reference TRBV19 and TRBJ2-1): DGGITQSPKYLFRKEGQNVTLSCEQNLNHDAMYWYRQDPGQGLRLIYYSQIVNDFQKGDIAEGYSVSREKKESFPLTVTSAQKNPTAFYLCASSRLAGGYNEQFFGPGTRLTVL.

V and J are TRBV7-2 and TRBJ2-1; TRBD2 is a possible D gene (5 bases). Per germline, CDR1 SGHTA and CDR2 FQGNSA. The length of the CDR3 is 14 residues. The V and J ends lost 2 bases and 4 bases respectively, with 9 bases between them. CDR3 coding DNA: TGTGCCAGCAGCTTAATAGGGAGTTACAATGAGCAGTTCTTC. Its translation is CASSLIGSYNEQFF.

This clone came up a few times. The rearrangement uses TRBV27 and TRBJ2-7, with a tentative D call TRBD2 (5 bases). Trimming removed 3 bases from V and 4 bases from J, with 10 bases in between. Per the germline V gene, CDR1 is MNHEY and CDR2 is SMNVEV (reference sequence). This CDR3 is built from 13 residues. The CDR3 protein is CASSLDSAYEQYF. The DNA for the CDR3 is TGTGCCAGCAGTTTGGACTCGGCATACGAGCAGTACTTC.

The chain has TRBV6-1 and TRBJ1-1, with 12 bases that match TRBD1. CDR3 length equals 16 residues. The V gene end was trimmed by 2 bases and the J gene end by 10 bases; junction bases not matched to a gene: 11. Germline values: CDR1 MNHNS, CDR2 SASEGT. Here the CDR3 DNA reads TGTGCCAGCAGTGAATTACCCGGGACAGGGGGCAGAGGAGCTTTCTTT. Its protein is CASSELPGTGGRGAFF.

The CDR3 sequence is CASSPQGDYTGELFF. In DNA, the CDR3 is TGTGCCAGCAGTCCCCAGGGCGACTACACCGGGGAGCTGTTTTTT. V is TRBV13 and J is TRBJ2-2, with D perhaps TRBD1 (5 bases). The V and J ends lost 6 bases and 3 bases respectively, with 14 bases between them. The length of the CDR3 is 15 residues. CDR1 PRHDT and CDR2 FYEKMQ come from the germline V gene (reference sequence).

V usage is TRBV28 and J usage is TRBJ2-7; 10 bases are a match to TRBD1. V trimming: 6 bases; J trimming: 0 bases; junction bases outside the gene matches: 2. The CDR3 covers 14 residues. Germline assignment: CDR1 MDHEN and CDR2 SYDVKM. The CDR3 spells CASRGTGDSYEQYF. The CDR3 DNA sequence: TGTGCCAGCAGGGGGACAGGGGACTCCTACGAGCAGTACTTC. Filled out from reference TRBV28 and TRBJ2-7, the complete variable domain reads DVKVTQSSRYLVKRTGEKVFLECVQDMDHENMFWYRQDPGLGLRLIYFSYDVKMKEKGDIPEGYSVSREKKERFSLILESASTNQTSMYLCASRGTGDSYEQYFGPGTRLTVT.

CDR3 nucleotide sequence: TGTGCCAGCAGCTTGGAAACGGGCTATGGCTACACCTTC. Translated, it gives CASSLETGYGYTF. The V gene is TRBV5-8, the J gene TRBJ1-2, with D hard to call. The CDR3 is 13 residues long. Germline V lookup: CDR1 SGHTS, CDR2 YDEGEE. Trimming took 0 bases from V and 4 from J, leaving 7 bases between them.

This sequence joins TRBV28 and TRBJ1-2; weak D call: TRBD1 (5 bases). Germline assignment: CDR1 MDHEN and CDR2 SYDVKM. The CDR3 is 16 amino acids. Trimming removed 4 bases from V and 0 bases from J, with 15 bases in between. The CDR3 region is CASSSLGAITNYGYTF. The CDR3 DNA reads TGTGCCAGCAGTTCTCTAGGGGCAATAACTAACTATGGCTACACCTTC.

The rearrangement links TRBV11-2 to TRBJ1-2; tentatively, D is TRBD1 (6 bases). This CDR3 is built from 15 residues. V lost 1 base and J lost 5, with 14 bases in between. Per germline, CDR1 SGHAT and CDR2 FQNNGV. Written as DNA, the CDR3 is TGTGCCAGCAGCTTAGTTCCCGGACAGCAGTATGGCTACACCTTC. It yields the protein CASSLVPGQQYGYTF. Full variable domain (outside the CDR3, taken from reference TRBV11-2 and TRBJ1-2): EAGVAQSPRYKIIEKRQSVAFWCNPISGHATLYWYQQILGQGPKLLIQFQNNGVVDDSQLPKDRFSAERLKGVDSTLKIQPAKLEDSAVYLCASSLVPGQQYGYTFGSGTRLTVV.

V and J are TRBV6-6 and TRBJ2-7; TRBD2 matches 10 bases. The trim removed 2 bases at V and 3 bases at J, leaving 4 bases unmatched. From germline, CDR1 is MNHNY and CDR2 SVGAGI (reference sequence). The CDR3 has 15 residues. The CDR3 DNA sequence: TGTGCCAGCAGTTACGGGACTAGCGCAAACTACGAGCAGTACTTC. It translates to CASSYGTSANYEQYF.

V usage is TRBV5-6 and J usage is TRBJ1-2; 8 bases are shared with TRBD1. V shed 4 bases and J 5 bases; nucleotides not matched to a gene: 7. Germline CDR1 and CDR2: SGHDT and YYEEEE. The CDR3 length is 14 residues. CDR3 protein: CASSGQGAGYGYTF. In DNA, the CDR3 is TGTGCCAGCAGCGGACAGGGTGCCGGATATGGCTACACCTTC.

This chain links TRBV19 with TRBJ1-5; unclear D gene. Between the trimmed V and J ends, which lost 3 bases and 3 bases, there was a span of 3 bases. Germline V gives CDR1 LNHDA, CDR2 SQIVND (reference sequence). The CDR3 has 12 residues. This CDR3 reads CASSIVNQPQHF. The CDR3 DNA reads as TGTGCCAGTAGTATCGTCAATCAGCCCCAGCATTTT.

The genes are TRBV12-2 and TRBJ1-1. TRBV12-2 is flagged as a pseudogene. The CDR3 consists of 17 residues. The CDR3: CASRLAKRLAVNTEAFF. The CDR3 coding sequence is TGTGCAAGTCGCTTAGCGAAACGCCTAGCCGTGAACACTGAAGCTTTCTTT.

The chain couples TRBV7-5 to TRBJ2-7; the table assigns TRBD2, which was not confirmed against the DNA. TRBV7-5 is given as a pseudogene. There are 15 residues in the CDR3. Here the CDR3 DNA reads TGTGTCAGAAGCACGAGACTAGCGGGAGGGTACGAGCAGTACTTC. Its protein is CVRSTRLAGGYEQYF.

The chain uses TRBV7-8 and TRBJ2-5; D is possibly TRBD1 (6 bases). Germline CDR1 SGHVS, CDR2 FQNEAQ. This CDR3 has 16 residues. The V end was cut by 5 bases, the J end by 4 bases, with 20 bases between. The CDR3 DNA reads TGTGCCAGCAGCGGAACCGGGACAAAGGGGAGAGAGACCCAGTACTTC. Protein: CASSGTGTKGRETQYF.

The chain joins TRBV10-3 to TRBJ2-3, with 11 bases identical to TRBD2. The CDR3 is 15 residues long. V lost 6 bases to trimming and J lost 2 bases; unmatched junction nucleotides: 4. Germline V CDR1 and CDR2: ENHRY, SYGVKD. The CDR3 reads CAIRPGLAVTDTQYF. The DNA of the CDR3 is TGTGCCATCAGGCCGGGACTAGCGGTCACAGATACGCAGTATTTT.

In its sample, this clone was seen once. The J gene is TRBJ2-7, the V gene TRBV7-8; a possible D gene is TRBD2 (5 bases). The germline V gene has CDR1 SGHVS and CDR2 FQNEAQ. V lost 1 base, J lost 7 bases, and 17 bases lay in between. CDR3 length: 15 amino acids. Here the CDR3 DNA reads TGTGCCAGCAGCTTAGAGGCGGGTTCGGTTTCGGAGCAGTACTTC. Protein product: CASSLEAGSVSEQYF.

The genes are TRBV7-9 and TRBJ2-3; 9 bases map to TRBD1. V was pared by 5 bases and J by 1 base, with 4 bases of the junction left unmatched. The CDR3 extends over 15 amino acids. The germline CDR1 and CDR2 sequences are SEHNR and FQNEAQ (reference sequence). DNA for the CDR3: TGTGCCAGCAGCACAAGGACAGGGGGCACAGATACGCAGTATTTT. Translating it yields CASSTRTGGTDTQYF. The full variable domain, its missing parts supplied by reference TRBV7-9 and TRBJ2-3, is DTGVSQNPRHKITKRGQNVTFRCDPISEHNRLYWYRQTLGQGPEFLTYFQNEAQLEKSRLLSDRFSAERPKGSFSTLEIQRTEQGDSAMYLCASSTRTGGTDTQYFGPGTRLTVL.

Concerning this clone itself: An end of the junction differs from the germline gene, which may be a read error. V and J are TRBV11-2 and TRBJ2-1; D is possibly TRBD1 (6 bases). This CDR3 region has 12 residues. The V gene's germline CDR1 is SGHAT and CDR2 FQNNGV. This CDR3 is CASSSDQGRQVF. CDR3 DNA sequence: TGTGCCAGCAGCTCAGACCAGGGGCGGCAGGTCTTC.

V is TRBV11-2 and J is TRBJ2-1, with 7 positions matching TRBD2. CDR3 length: 16 residues. Germline trimming cut 5 bases from V and 7 bases from J; bases unmatched to any gene: 14. Germline assignment: CDR1 SGHAT and CDR2 FQNNGV. The chain's CDR3 is CASSRTGGSIGNEQFF. CDR3 coding DNA: TGTGCCAGCAGCCGGACCGGCGGGAGTATAGGGAATGAGCAGTTCTTC.

This chain joins TRBV19 and TRBJ1-5, with 9 bases matching TRBD1. J was trimmed by 5 bases and V by 8 bases; bases with no gene match: 7. The CDR3 covers 14 residues. Per the germline V gene, CDR1 is LNHDA and CDR2 is SQIVND (reference sequence). The CDR3 DNA reads TGTGCCAGTGCGACAGGGGGTCGGCATCAGCCCCAGCATTTT. It translates to CASATGGRHQPQHF.

The CDR3 DNA reads TGTGCCAGCAGTGCCATGACAGGGAACACTGAAGCTTTCTTT. Amino acid sequence: CASSAMTGNTEAFF. This sequence joins TRBV6-1 and TRBJ1-1; tentatively, D is TRBD1 (6 bases). Germline values: CDR1 MNHNS, CDR2 SASEGT. This CDR3 spans 14 amino acids. The V end was cut by 4 bases, the J end by 1 base, with 10 bases between.

The gene calls are TRBV7-9 and TRBJ2-7; D may be TRBD2 (7 bases). Trimming cost V 5 bases and J 2 bases, with 19 bases left between them. CDR3 size: 16 residues. Per the germline V gene, CDR1 is SEHNR and CDR2 is FQNEAQ (reference sequence). The CDR3: CASSRFSAGATYEQYF. The CDR3 nucleotides read TGTGCCAGCAGCCGATTTTCTGCGGGGGCCACCTACGAGCAGTACTTC.

The chain has TRBV2 and TRBJ1-2; D unresolved. V lost 2 bases, J lost 3 bases, and 7 bases lay in between. Germline CDR1 and CDR2: SNHLY and FYNNEI. The CDR3 contains 13 residues. The CDR3 loop is CASSEQFYYGYTF. CDR3 bases: TGTGCCAGCAGTGAACAGTTTTACTATGGCTACACCTTC.